This T cell receptor (beta chain) originates from a study of T cell repertoires in cytomegalovirus infection. TCRdb analysed the reads with MiXCR anew, one entry per CDR3 protein. The table records approximately 500,000 distinct CDR3 sequences, 15% to 20% of them present only once. The study, taken as a whole, reports: Adding up the frequency of public TCR beta families identified people who carried CMV plus the relevant HLA.

The ends were cut back, 3 bases at V and 0 bases at J, with 15 bases in the middle. The CDR3 has 17 amino acids. Per germline, CDR1 SEHNR and CDR2 FQNEAQ (reference sequence). This clonotype was seen at least ten times. What it binds is unknown. The chain carries TRBV7-9 and TRBJ1-3; a weak D match, TRBD1 (6 bases). This clonotype was sampled from a human donor in good health (CMV status not recorded). Some clones in this sample may be carry-over from other donors' samples. Sequencing was done on a sample of CD8+ T cells from PBMCs. The CDR3 region has the DNA TGTGCCAGCAGCTTTCCGGGACACACCACCTCTGGAAACACCATATATTTT. Amino acids: CASSFPGHTTSGNTIYF. Drawing the rest from reference TRBV7-9 and TRBJ1-3, the complete variable domain is DTGVSQNPRHKITKRGQNVTFRCDPISEHNRLYWYRQTLGQGPEFLTYFQNEAQLEKSRLLSDRFSAERPKGSFSTLEIQRTEQGDSAMYLCASSFPGHTTSGNTIYFGEGSWLTVV.